One T cell receptor beta chain is described in this entry. Its matching antigen is unknown. This may come from a read error, since a much larger clone is one base off. The CDR3 is 15 amino acids. The data were taken from a study of spatial heterogeneity in lung cancer. The study's findings and limits: Mutation tallies in tumors tracked expanded intratumoral alpha and beta TCR counts.

As for time point: sample taken at primary tumor resection. A total of about 73 untreated early-stage non-small cell lung cancer patients served as donors. Each TCR cDNA molecule carried a unique molecular identifier. A single record per CDR3 protein comes from TCRdb applying MiXCR to the 5' RACE reads. The sample has more than 20,000 distinct CDR3 sequences; 15% to 20% are singletons. This TCR was sampled from a female donor with early-stage non-small cell lung cancer. Specimen: lung tumor tissue, collected at surgery. The chain joins TRBV12-3 or TRBV12-4 to TRBJ2-7; a possible D gene is TRBD2 (6 bases). The CDR3 coding sequence is TGTGCCTGCAGTTCTGAGCTGTCGGGAGTCTACGAGCAGTACTTC. It is translated as CACSSELSGVYEQYF.